The 5 T cell receptor beta chains below all came from one sample that was sequenced in a study of CD8 T cells in ankylosing spondylitis. TCRdb re-called the 5' RACE reads with MiXCR, one entry per CDR3 protein. The sample records some 33,000 distinct CDR3 sequences, approximately 15% being singletons. Sequencing used blood. These receptors all stem from a male donor with ankylosing spondylitis or in good health (not recorded which).

The chain joins TRBV12-3 or TRBV12-4 to TRBJ2-5; D remains ambiguous. The V gene lost 2 bases and the J gene lost 3 bases, with 4 bases spanning the gap. The CDR3 covers 12 residues. CDR3 sequence (DNA): TGTGCCAGCAGTTTAAGAGAAGAGACCCAGTACTTC. Its translation is CASSLREETQYF.

The V gene is TRBV28, the J gene TRBJ2-5; D remains unclear. Trimming cost V 6 bases and J 0 bases, with 2 bases left between them. The germline gives CDR1 MDHEN, CDR2 SYDVKM. This CDR3 region has 11 residues. This CDR3 reads CASRDQETQYF. In DNA, the CDR3 is TGTGCCAGCAGGGACCAAGAGACCCAGTACTTC.

The chain recombines TRBV29-1 with TRBJ2-1, with D perhaps TRBD2 (5 bases). V was pared by 6 bases and J by 8 bases, with 14 bases between. The CDR3 runs 12 residues. The V gene's germline CDR1 is SQVTM and CDR2 ANQGSEA. CDR3 loop: CSVEPSSHEQFF. The CDR3 DNA follows: TGCAGCGTCGAGCCTAGCTCACATGAGCAGTTCTTC.

The genes are TRBV6-2 or TRBV6-3 and TRBJ2-2, with no clear D. The CDR3 runs to 13 residues. Germline V gene sequence: CDR1 MNHEY, CDR2 SVGEGT. Trimming pared 2 bases from V and 3 bases from J, leaving 4 bases between. CDR3 coding DNA: TGTGCCAGCAGTTACGAGTACACCGGGGAGCTGTTTTTT. Its protein is CASSYEYTGELFF.

This chain links TRBV12-3 or TRBV12-4 with TRBJ1-3, with a possible D match to TRBD1 (6 bases). The CDR3 runs 15 residues. V was shortened by 6 bases and J by 0 bases, with 12 bases between the two germline ends. The CDR3 bases are TGTGCCAGCAGGAACAGGGTCTACTCTGGAAACACCATATATTTT. Translating gives CASRNRVYSGNTIYF.